This T cell receptor (beta chain) is from a study of blood T cell repertoires in COVID-19. The table lists this clone with a count of one. In the original workflow: By means of reference gene primer amplification, nucleated cell counts were estimated. Sequencing used immunoSEQ multiplex PCR; TCRdb keeps in-frame clones, though not all of them. The V and J calls and clone size come from that table; D and trimming were worked out from the DNA. The sample carries around 72,000 clones, about nine tenths recorded once. This CDR3 is 16 amino acids long. The germline V and J ends were trimmed by 2 bases and 2 bases, with 12 bases remaining between them. From germline, CDR1 is SGHAT and CDR2 FQNNGV.

Sequenced material: peripheral blood. The sequence came from a woman aged 45-60 years with acute or convalescent COVID-19. The chain has TRBV11-2 and TRBJ2-2; no clear D. The chain's CDR3 is CASSLFISSNTGELFF. DNA for the CDR3: TGTGCCAGCAGCTTATTCATTTCGAGTAACACCGGGGAGCTGTTTTTT.